These T cell receptor beta chains were read from a single sample in a study of blood T cells in healthy people across ages. MiXCR, run by TCRdb on the 5' RACE reads, gives a single entry per CDR3 protein. The table has about 1.5 million distinct CDR3 sequences, approximately 38% seen once; the top ten hold approximately 7.9%. The material sequenced was blood. Receptor source: a woman in her late teens or twenties in good health. The CDR3 runs from the conserved cysteine through the conserved F or W. The D gene is left open where the match is weak. Only some rows state a clone size, as once, few, many or a class for expanded clones.

>many|TRBV5-4|TRBD1|TRBJ1-2
CASSVTGGYGYTF
TGTGCCAGCAGCGTGACAGGGGGCTATGGCTACACCTTC
>few|TRBV7-9|TRBD1|TRBJ2-7
CASRDGTGDSYEQYF
TGTGCCAGCAGGGACGGGACAGGGGATTCCTACGAGCAGTACTTC
>few|TRBV6-5|-|TRBJ2-7
CASSYGKTGSSYEQYF
TGTGCCAGCAGTTATGGAAAGACAGGTAGCTCCTACGAGCAGTACTTC
>-|TRBV4-1|TRBD2|TRBJ2-7
CASSQAHTSGSLYEQYF
TGCGCCAGCAGCCAAGCACACACTAGCGGGAGCCTCTACGAGCAGTACTTC
>-|TRBV5-1|TRBD2|TRBJ2-7
CASSETSGRAYEQYF
TGCGCCAGCAGCGAGACTAGCGGGAGGGCCTACGAGCAGTACTTC
>-|TRBV20-1|-|TRBJ1-2
CSAGGLINYGYTF
TGCAGTGCTGGAGGACTGATAAACTATGGCTACACCTTC
>once|TRBV3-1|-|TRBJ2-3
CTSSLNEADTRYF
TGTACCAGCAGCCTCAACGAAGCAGATACGCGGTATTTT
>-|TRBV5-1|-|TRBJ1-2
CASSARGWVDSYGYTF
TGCGCCAGCAGCGCTCGAGGTTGGGTCGATAGCTATGGCTACACCTTC
>few|TRBV12-3/TRBV12-4|-|TRBJ2-5
CASKNIHQETQYF
TGTGCCAGCAAGAACATTCACCAAGAGACCCAGTACTTC
>-|TRBV9|TRBD1|TRBJ1-2
CASSVAGQPGGYTF
TGTGCCAGCAGCGTTGCGGGACAGCCAGGAGGCTACACCTTC
>few|TRBV20-1|TRBD2|TRBJ2-5
CSAPGLAAYNEQYF
TGCAGTGCTCCGGGACTAGCGGCTTACAATGAGCAGTACTTC
>few|TRBV6-5|TRBD1|TRBJ2-7
CASSSQGAPYEQYF
TGTGCCAGCAGTTCACAGGGGGCCCCCTACGAGCAGTACTTC
>few|TRBV20-1|-|TRBJ2-1
CSATDPVGQDEQFF
TGCAGTGCTACCGACCCCGTTGGTCAGGATGAGCAGTTCTTC
>few|TRBV5-1|-|TRBJ1-5
CASSLQGLGDQPQHF
TGCGCCAGCAGCTTGCAGGGGCTTGGCGATCAGCCCCAGCATTTT
>few|TRBV3-1|TRBD1|TRBJ1-4
CASSQSGGMEKLFF
TGTGCCAGCAGCCAATCAGGGGGCATGGAAAAACTGTTTTTT
>-|TRBV20-1|TRBD2|TRBJ2-5
CSAGSTSGAETQYF
TGCAGTGCTGGATCGACTAGCGGGGCGGAGACCCAGTACTTC
>few|TRBV12-3/TRBV12-4|-|TRBJ1-5
CASSHTSSNQPQHF
TGTGCCAGCAGTCACACATCTAGCAATCAGCCCCAGCATTTT
>-|TRBV9|TRBD2|TRBJ2-5
CASSAPGLAGVPYF
TGTGCCAGCAGCGCCCCGGGACTAGCGGGAGTCCCGTACTTC
>few|TRBV5-1|-|TRBJ1-2
CASSSSDYGYTF
TGCGCCAGCAGCTCCTCGGACTATGGCTACACCTTC
>-|TRBV24-1|-|TRBJ2-7
CATSEGEWGAHEQYF
TGTGCCACCAGTGAGGGGGAGTGGGGGGCGCACGAGCAGTACTTC
>few|TRBV2|-|TRBJ1-6
CANSPQQNSPLHF
TGTGCCAACTCGCCCCAGCAGAATTCACCCCTCCACTTT
>once|TRBV7-2|TRBD2|TRBJ2-5
CASSRGGARETQYF
TGTGCCAGCAGCCGCGGGGGGGCCCGAGAGACCCAGTACTTC
>-|TRBV13|TRBD2|TRBJ2-3
CASSSNSGDDTDTQYF
TGTGCCAGCAGCTCAAATAGCGGGGATGATACAGATACGCAGTATTTT
>-|TRBV3-1|-|TRBJ1-2
CASSTGPSGYGYTF
TGTGCCAGCAGCACCGGGCCTTCTGGCTATGGCTACACCTTC
>-|TRBV6-5|-|TRBJ2-7
CAGSYRDSPQGDEQYF
TGTGCCGGCAGTTACCGGGACTCACCCCAAGGGGACGAGCAGTACTTC
>-|TRBV2|TRBD1|TRBJ1-2
CASSESGQGGYGYTF
TGTGCCAGCAGTGAATCCGGACAGGGGGGATATGGCTACACCTTC
>-|TRBV6-5|TRBD2|TRBJ2-4
CASGLAGGGQYF
TGTGCCAGTGGACTAGCGGGGGGCGGGCAGTACTTC
>once|TRBV6-5|-|TRBJ2-7
CASSYSNAYYEQYF
TGTGCCAGCAGTTACTCGAACGCCTACTACGAGCAGTACTTC
>-|TRBV11-2|-|TRBJ1-2
CASSLTGRTINYGYTF
TGTGCCAGCAGCTTAACCGGACGGACGATTAACTATGGCTACACCTTC
>-|TRBV7-9|TRBD2|TRBJ2-3
CASSPRLAGSSREADTQYF
TGTGCCAGCAGCCCCCGACTAGCGGGATCGTCGCGGGAGGCAGATACGCAGTATTTT
>-|TRBV27|TRBD2|TRBJ2-7
CASSLAGALAYEQYF
TGTGCCAGCAGCCTAGCGGGGGCCCTTGCCTACGAGCAGTACTTC
>-|TRBV21-1|-|TRBJ1-5
CASSKIPGKGDRPQHF
TGTGCCAGCAGCAAGATCCCGGGAAAGGGGGATCGGCCCCAGCATTTT
>-|TRBV7-9|-|TRBJ2-5
CVSSLAALIQETQYF
TGTGTCAGCAGCTTAGCGGCGTTGATTCAAGAGACCCAGTACTTC
>few|TRBV20-1|TRBD2|TRBJ2-1
CSASHLAGKNEQFF
TGCAGTGCTAGCCATCTAGCGGGAAAGAATGAGCAGTTCTTC
>few|TRBV5-1|-|TRBJ2-3
CASSYRQSDTQYF
TGCGCCAGCAGCTACCGACAGTCGGATACGCAGTATTTT
>few|TRBV20-1|-|TRBJ2-3
CSAPPRLAGADTQYF
TGCAGTGCCCCGCCCAGGTTGGCGGGGGCGGATACGCAGTATTTT
>few|TRBV4-2|TRBD1|TRBJ1-2
CASSQQGAGGYTF
TGTGCCAGCAGCCAACAGGGGGCAGGTGGCTACACCTTC
>-|TRBV6-5|-|TRBJ1-3
CASREGVISGNTIYF
TGTGCCAGCAGAGAGGGAGTGATCTCTGGAAACACCATATATTTT
>once|TRBV27|TRBD1|TRBJ2-1
CAISPGQGRNEQFF
TGTGCCATCAGTCCGGGACAGGGGCGTAATGAGCAGTTCTTC
>few|TRBV5-1|TRBD2|TRBJ2-7
CASSLQRDGGYEQYF
TGCGCCAGCAGCCTCCAGCGGGACGGAGGCTACGAGCAGTACTTC